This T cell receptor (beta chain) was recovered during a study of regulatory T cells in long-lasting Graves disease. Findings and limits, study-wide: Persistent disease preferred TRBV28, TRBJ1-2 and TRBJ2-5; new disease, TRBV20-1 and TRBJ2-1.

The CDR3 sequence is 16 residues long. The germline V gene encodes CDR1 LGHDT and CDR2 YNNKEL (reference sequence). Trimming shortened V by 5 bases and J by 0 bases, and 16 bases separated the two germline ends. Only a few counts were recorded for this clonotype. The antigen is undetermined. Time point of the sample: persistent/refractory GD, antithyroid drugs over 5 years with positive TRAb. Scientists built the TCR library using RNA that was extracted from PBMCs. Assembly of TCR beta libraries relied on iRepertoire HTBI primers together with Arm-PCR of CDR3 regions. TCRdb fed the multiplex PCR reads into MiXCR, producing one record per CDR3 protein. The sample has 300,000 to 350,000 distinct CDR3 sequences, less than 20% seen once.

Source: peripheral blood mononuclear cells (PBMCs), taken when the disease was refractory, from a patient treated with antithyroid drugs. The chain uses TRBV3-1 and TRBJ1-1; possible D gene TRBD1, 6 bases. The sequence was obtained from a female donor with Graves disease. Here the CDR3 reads CASSLYRARVNTEAFF. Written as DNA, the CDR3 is TGTGCCAGCAGCTTATACAGGGCGCGGGTGAACACTGAAGCTTTCTTT.